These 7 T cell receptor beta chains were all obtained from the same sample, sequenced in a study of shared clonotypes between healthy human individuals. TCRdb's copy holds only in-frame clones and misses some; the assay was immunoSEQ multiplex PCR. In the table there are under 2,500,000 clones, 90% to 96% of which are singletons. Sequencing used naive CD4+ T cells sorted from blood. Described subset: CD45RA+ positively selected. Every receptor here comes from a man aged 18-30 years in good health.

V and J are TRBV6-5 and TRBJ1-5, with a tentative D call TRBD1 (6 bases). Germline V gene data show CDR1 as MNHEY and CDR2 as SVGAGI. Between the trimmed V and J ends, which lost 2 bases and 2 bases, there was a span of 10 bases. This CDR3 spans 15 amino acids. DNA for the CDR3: TGTGCCAGCAGTTACAACAGACAGGGCAATCAGCCCCAGCATTTT. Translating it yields CASSYNRQGNQPQHF.

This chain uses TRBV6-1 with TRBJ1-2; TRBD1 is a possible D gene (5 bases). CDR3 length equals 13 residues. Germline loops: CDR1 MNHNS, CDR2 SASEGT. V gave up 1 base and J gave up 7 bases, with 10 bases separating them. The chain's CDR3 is CASSEGRGTGYTF. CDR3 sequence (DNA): TGTGCCAGCAGTGAAGGTAGGGGCACTGGCTACACCTTC.

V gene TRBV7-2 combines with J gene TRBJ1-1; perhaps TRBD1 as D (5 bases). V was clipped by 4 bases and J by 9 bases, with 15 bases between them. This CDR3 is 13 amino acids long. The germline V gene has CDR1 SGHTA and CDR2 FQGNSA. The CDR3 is CASSSGRLGQAFF. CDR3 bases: TGTGCCAGCAGCTCGGGACGTTTGGGTCAAGCTTTCTTT.

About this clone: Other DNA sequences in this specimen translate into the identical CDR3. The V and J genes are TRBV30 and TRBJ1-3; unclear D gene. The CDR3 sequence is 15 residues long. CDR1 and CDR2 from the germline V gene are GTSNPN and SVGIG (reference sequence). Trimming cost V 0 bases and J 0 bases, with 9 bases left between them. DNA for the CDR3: TGTGCCTGGAGTGTCGGCGGAGGCTCTGGAAACACCATATATTTT. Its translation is CAWSVGGGSGNTIYF.

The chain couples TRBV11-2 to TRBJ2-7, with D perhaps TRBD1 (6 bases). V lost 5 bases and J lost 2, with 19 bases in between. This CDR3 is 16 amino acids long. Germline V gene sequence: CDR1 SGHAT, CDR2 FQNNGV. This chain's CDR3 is CASSTYEGGKTYEQYF. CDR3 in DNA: TGTGCCAGCAGCACTTACGAAGGGGGAAAGACCTACGAGCAGTACTTC.

Written as DNA, the CDR3 is TGTGCCAGCTCATTCGGGACTAGCGGGAGGTTAACCGAGCAGTACTTC. Amino acids: CASSFGTSGRLTEQYF. The chain is built from TRBV18 and TRBJ2-7, with TRBD2 matching 15 bases. V lost 5 bases to trimming and J lost 6 bases; unmatched junction nucleotides: 8. There are 16 residues in the CDR3. The germline V gene encodes CDR1 KGHSH and CDR2 LQKENI.

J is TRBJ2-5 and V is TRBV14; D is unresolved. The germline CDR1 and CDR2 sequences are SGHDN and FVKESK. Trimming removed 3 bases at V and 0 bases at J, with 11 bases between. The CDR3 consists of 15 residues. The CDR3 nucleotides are TGTGCCAGCAGCCAGCAACACTGGTACCAAGAGACCCAGTACTTC. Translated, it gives CASSQQHWYQETQYF.